Below, 12 T cell receptor beta chains from the same sample are listed, as sequenced in a study of T cell clusters in autoimmune cytopenias. Multiplex touch-down PCR amplified TRB using TRB-A and TRB-B pools in one tube. TCRdb reprocessed the multiplex PCR reads and keeps a single row for each CDR3 protein, giving no DNA. The table gives around 5,400 distinct CDR3 sequences; the top ten clones make up roughly a quarter of it. TRB amplification used approximately 0.25 ug of peripheral blood genomic DNA. These records were also assigned to another study, of T cell repertoires in aging, cancer and after chemotherapy.

The sequencing input was peripheral blood. The receptors were sampled from a human donor in good health.

This clonotype registers medium-sized by frequency. V is TRBV27 and J is TRBJ2-3; TCRdb designates TRBD1, a call that cannot be tested without DNA. This CDR3 region has 17 residues. The germline V gene encodes CDR1 MNHEY and CDR2 SMNVEV (reference sequence). CDR3 region: CASSSGQGVVGTDTQYF.

The chain is built from TRBV7-9 and TRBJ2-7; the TRBD2 assignment by TCRdb is unverifiable without DNA. The CDR3 runs 15 residues. Germline CDR1 is SEHNR and CDR2 is FQNEAQ (reference sequence). CDR3 in amino acids: CASSLGTSGEGEQYF. Full variable domain (outside the CDR3, taken from reference TRBV7-9 and TRBJ2-7): DTGVSQNPRHKITKRGQNVTFRCDPISEHNRLYWYRQTLGQGPEFLTYFQNEAQLEKSRLLSDRFSAERPKGSFSTLEIQRTEQGDSAMYLCASSLGTSGEGEQYFGPGTRLTVT.

The chain joins TRBV6-5 to TRBJ2-7. The germline CDR1 and CDR2 sequences are MNHEY and SVGAGI. The CDR3 is 14 amino acids. The CDR3 sequence is CASRQPKGLSEQYF.

This chain joins TRBV15 and TRBJ2-2; TCRdb returns TRBD1, unconfirmable since there is no DNA. Germline values: CDR1 LNHNV, CDR2 YYDKDF (reference sequence). This CDR3 region has 15 residues. The CDR3 sequence is CATSSPQSLTGELFF.

This clonotype ranks as medium-sized in terms of frequency. This chain links TRBV5-6 with TRBJ2-7; checking the TCRdb D call of TRBD1 is not possible without DNA. The CDR3 totals 13 residues. The germline V gene encodes CDR1 SGHDT and CDR2 YYEEEE. This chain's CDR3 is CASSLTGFYEQYF.

The genes are TRBV7-2 and TRBJ2-3; the TCRdb call, TRBD1, lacks DNA for checking. Germline V gives CDR1 SGHTA, CDR2 FQGNSA. The CDR3 spans 12 residues. CDR3 region: CASSGWDITQYF. Full variable domain (outside the CDR3, taken from reference TRBV7-2 and TRBJ2-3): GAGVSQSPSNKVTEKGKDVELRCDPISGHTALYWYRQSLGQGLEFLIYFQGNSAPDKSGLPSDRFSAERTGGSVSTLTIQRTQQEDSAVYLCASSGWDITQYFGPGTRLTVL.

By frequency, this clonotype is medium-sized. The chain carries TRBV27 and TRBJ1-5; TCRdb returns TRBD1, unconfirmable since there is no DNA. Germline loops: CDR1 MNHEY, CDR2 SMNVEV (reference sequence). This CDR3 comprises 16 residues. CDR3 protein: CASSLRRQMSDQPQHF.

This chain links TRBV14 with TRBJ2-7; TCRdb's assignment of TRBD1 cannot be checked, as there is no DNA. CDR1 is SGHDN and CDR2 is FVKESK in the germline V gene. The CDR3 length is 15 residues. The CDR3 spells CASSQNRDTLYEQYF.

V usage is TRBV30 and J usage is TRBJ2-1. The CDR3 is made up of 15 amino acids. In germline, CDR1 is GTSNPN, CDR2 SVGIG (reference sequence). This CDR3 is CAWSVRGFGYNEQFF.

The CDR3 loop is CASTHGDRASYNEQFF. The V and J genes are TRBV19 and TRBJ2-1; TCRdb lists TRBD1, though no DNA is available to test this call. Germline CDR1 and CDR2: LNHDA and SQIVND (reference sequence). The CDR3 contains 16 residues.

This clonotype counts as medium-sized (0.01 to 0.1%) by frequency. The chain recombines TRBV6-1 with TRBJ1-6; TCRdb's D gene call, TRBD1, goes unchecked for lack of DNA. The CDR3 consists of 16 residues. From germline, CDR1 is MNHNS and CDR2 SASEGT. The CDR3 sequence: CASIQRGGSYNSPLHF.

The chain couples TRBV6-6 to TRBJ1-2; TCRdb designates TRBD1, a call that cannot be tested without DNA. There are 15 residues in the CDR3. Germline loops: CDR1 MNHNY, CDR2 SVGAGI (reference sequence). The CDR3 sequence: CASSRPGQLNYGYTF.